These 22 T cell receptor beta chains originate from one sample sequenced in a study of PD-L1 blockade in urothelial cancer. Clones were read by immunoSEQ multiplex PCR, and TCRdb kept only the in-frame ones, dropping some. The data contain roughly 56,000 clones, about four fifths of them seen just once; the ten biggest clones take up 4.5%. This sample comprised PBMCs, obtained around atezolizumab (anti-PD-L1) treatment. These receptors originate from a man aged 70-80 years with urothelial cancer.

This clone was recorded a few times. The rearrangement uses TRBV19 and TRBJ2-7; D is undetermined. The V end lost 3 bases, the J end lost 1 base, and 7 bases lay between the germline ends. This CDR3 spans 13 amino acids. Germline loops: CDR1 LNHDA, CDR2 SQIVND (reference sequence). Written as DNA, the CDR3 is TGTGCCAGTAGTATGACTCCTTCCTACGAGCAGTACTTC. It translates to CASSMTPSYEQYF.

The chain uses TRBV10-3 and TRBJ1-2, with 8 bases fitting TRBD1. Unmatched junction bases numbered 8, after V lost 0 bases and J lost 8 bases. The CDR3 consists of 15 residues. CDR1 and CDR2 (germline): ENHRY, SYGVKD. The CDR3: CAISESYRGTRGYTF. The CDR3 DNA is TGTGCCATCAGTGAGTCCTACAGGGGGACAAGGGGCTACACCTTC.

This clone was seen just once. The chain has TRBV10-3 and TRBJ2-7; no reliable D call. With 0 bases removed from V and 2 bases from J, the gap between germline ends came to 8 bases. The CDR3 spans 14 residues. Germline CDR1 ENHRY, CDR2 SYGVKD. CDR3 nucleotide sequence: TGTGCCATCAGTGAGTCCGTTGGAGCCTACGAGCAGTACTTC. Amino acid sequence: CAISESVGAYEQYF.

The chain has TRBV28 and TRBJ1-4; maybe TRBD1 (5 bases). Looked up from germline, CDR1 is MDHEN and CDR2 is SYDVKM. This CDR3 has 14 residues. The V end lost 6 bases, the J end lost 4 bases, and 12 bases lay between the germline ends. The CDR3 DNA reads as TGTGCCAGCAGGGGGGGTGGGAGTAATGAAAAACTGTTTTTT. It codes for CASRGGGSNEKLFF.

The J gene is TRBJ2-5, the V gene TRBV4-1, with D unresolved. Germline V gives CDR1 MGHRA, CDR2 YSYEKL. Trimming cost V 0 bases and J 4 bases, with 6 bases left between them. CDR3 length: 13 amino acids. CDR3 DNA sequence: TGCGCCAGCAGCCAAGAAAGGAGAGAGACCCAGTACTTC. Protein product: CASSQERRETQYF.

In its sample, this clone was seen a few times. V gene TRBV13 combines with J gene TRBJ2-7; 9 bases map to TRBD2. CDR1 and CDR2 from the germline V gene are PRHDT and FYEKMQ (reference sequence). The CDR3 has 14 residues. The ends lost 8 bases at V and 6 bases at J; junction bases unmatched: 11. CDR3 in DNA: TGTGCCAGCCGAAGGGCGGGAGGGCCTCTCGAGCAGTACTTC. It encodes CASRRAGGPLEQYF.

This chain links TRBV28 with TRBJ1-2; the D gene is possibly TRBD1 (6 bases). The germline V gene encodes CDR1 MDHEN and CDR2 SYDVKM. The V and J ends lost 7 bases and 2 bases respectively, with 11 bases between them. CDR3 length: 13 amino acids. The CDR3: CASTRGANYGYTF. CDR3 DNA sequence: TGTGCCAGCACCAGGGGAGCGAACTATGGCTACACCTTC.

The rearrangement links TRBV5-5 to TRBJ2-7; D is perhaps TRBD1 (5 bases). Germline V lookup: CDR1 SGHKS, CDR2 YYEKEE (reference sequence). V shed 0 bases and J shed 2 bases, with 18 bases lying between them. CDR3 length: 17 residues. The CDR3 sequence is CASSLEVGDSETYEQYF. The CDR3 DNA reads TGTGCCAGCAGCTTGGAAGTAGGAGACAGCGAGACCTACGAGCAGTACTTC.

The rearrangement uses TRBV5-4 and TRBJ2-7, with a weak D call TRBD1 (6 bases). The CDR3 is made up of 16 amino acids. CDR1 is SGHNT and CDR2 is YYREEE in the germline V gene (reference sequence). V lost 4 bases to trimming and J lost 5 bases, with 22 bases between them. DNA for the CDR3: TGTGCCAGCAGCCGAAACCCTACAGGGATCAAGAACGAGCAGTACTTC. It translates to CASSRNPTGIKNEQYF.

The V call is TRBV5-1, the J call TRBJ2-1, with TRBD2 identical over 11 bases. CDR3 length: 17 residues. The V gene end was trimmed by 2 bases and the J gene end by 2 bases; junction bases not matched to a gene: 6. Germline loops: CDR1 SGHRS, CDR2 YFSETQ. The CDR3 DNA follows: TGCGCCAGCAGCTTAGCGACTAGCGGGAAGACCTACAATGAGCAGTTCTTC. It specifies CASSLATSGKTYNEQFF.

This clone appeared a single time. The V call is TRBV4-1, the J call TRBJ2-1; possible D gene TRBD2, 6 bases. Germline lookup yields CDR1 MGHRA and CDR2 YSYEKL. This CDR3 spans 17 amino acids. Trimming stripped 3 bases from V and 4 bases from J, with 19 bases between. CDR3 sequence: CASSQARAGLTYNEQFF. The CDR3 bases are TGCGCCAGCAGCCAGGCCCGAGCGGGCCTAACTTACAATGAGCAGTTCTTC.

The V gene is TRBV5-1, the J gene TRBJ2-3, with 8 bases matching TRBD2. Trimming took 4 bases from V and 4 from J; bases not matched to a gene: 5. There are 14 residues in the CDR3. Germline V gene sequence: CDR1 SGHRS, CDR2 YFSETQ. CDR3 residues: CASSLQAGADTQYF. For the CDR3, the DNA is TGCGCCAGCAGCCTGCAAGCGGGAGCAGATACGCAGTATTTT.

This clone has only a few counts. The chain has TRBV28 and TRBJ1-1; D gene unclear. Germline V gives CDR1 MDHEN, CDR2 SYDVKM. V gave up 7 bases and J gave up 5 bases, with 14 bases separating them. The CDR3 totals 13 residues. The DNA of the CDR3 is TGTGCCAGCACCCAGTACCCAGGAACTGAAGCTTTCTTT. This codes for CASTQYPGTEAFF.

The rearrangement links TRBV18 to TRBJ2-1; 10 bases are shared with TRBD1. Looked up from germline, CDR1 is KGHSH and CDR2 is LQKENI. V dropped 8 bases and J dropped 8; count of bases not matched to a gene: 6. This CDR3 has 13 residues. The CDR3 coding sequence is TGTGCCAGCGGGACAGGGGAGGTGGATGAGCAGTTCTTC. Its translation is CASGTGEVDEQFF.

The gene calls are TRBV19 and TRBJ1-5; D gene unclear. Germline V gene lookup returns CDR1 LNHDA and CDR2 SQIVND (reference sequence). The CDR3 is 14 residues long. The V and J ends lost 7 bases and 3 bases respectively, with 13 bases between them. The CDR3 spells CASTLREYNQPQHF. The CDR3 region has the DNA TGTGCCAGTACCCTACGGGAATACAATCAGCCCCAGCATTTT. Drawing the rest from reference TRBV19 and TRBJ1-5, the complete variable domain is DGGITQSPKYLFRKEGQNVTLSCEQNLNHDAMYWYRQDPGQGLRLIYYSQIVNDFQKGDIAEGYSVSREKKESFPLTVTSAQKNPTAFYLCASTLREYNQPQHFGDGTRLSIL.

Only a few counts were recorded for this clone. V gene TRBV6-5 combines with J gene TRBJ1-2; D not resolved. The germline gives CDR1 MNHEY, CDR2 SVGAGI. The germline V and J ends were trimmed by 2 bases and 3 bases, with 7 bases remaining between them. The CDR3 consists of 13 residues. The CDR3 loop reads CASSYATDYGYTF. DNA of the CDR3: TGTGCCAGCAGTTACGCCACGGACTATGGCTACACCTTC.

This clone turned up a few times. The chain joins TRBV30 to TRBJ1-1; D not certain. There are 12 residues in the CDR3. Germline CDR1 GTSNPN, CDR2 SVGIG (reference sequence). V was trimmed by 1 base and J by 1 base, leaving 4 bases between them. CDR3 DNA sequence: TGTGCCTGGAGTGCAGGGAACACTGAAGCTTTCTTT. It codes for CAWSAGNTEAFF.

This clone was detected a few times. This chain uses TRBV4-1 with TRBJ2-7; the D gene is possibly TRBD2 (6 bases). CDR3 length equals 16 residues. Per germline, CDR1 MGHRA and CDR2 YSYEKL. V shed 0 bases and J shed 3 bases, with 15 bases lying between them. CDR3 loop: CASSQDRESLVYEQYF. CDR3 DNA sequence: TGCGCCAGCAGCCAAGATCGGGAGTCTTTAGTCTACGAGCAGTACTTC.

The genes are TRBV7-9 and TRBJ1-2, with D possibly TRBD1 on 5 matching bases. Germline V lookup: CDR1 SEHNR, CDR2 FQNEAQ (reference sequence). V was cut by 0 bases and J by 5 bases, with 7 bases left in between. The CDR3 loop spans 13 amino acids. The CDR3 sequence is CASSLAGTYGYTF. In DNA, the CDR3 is TGTGCCAGCAGCTTAGCAGGGACTTATGGCTACACCTTC.

The chain couples TRBV10-1 to TRBJ2-7; a possible D gene is TRBD1 (5 bases). The CDR3 totals 16 residues. Trimming took off 3 bases at V and 3 bases at J, with 18 bases between the two ends. Germline assignment: CDR1 WNHNN and CDR2 SYGVQD (reference sequence). The CDR3 sequence: CASSEVVAGNHYEQYF. The DNA of the CDR3 is TGCGCCAGCAGTGAAGTGGTAGCAGGGAACCACTACGAGCAGTACTTC.

This clone was seen a single time. For the CDR3, the DNA is TGTGCCAGCAGCTTAACAGGGGGCCCAGATACGCAGTATTTT. Amino acid sequence: CASSLTGGPDTQYF. V is TRBV7-6 and J is TRBJ2-3; 9 bases match TRBD1. The CDR3 is 14 residues long. Germline loops: CDR1 SGHVS, CDR2 FNYEAQ. V shed 2 bases, J shed 4 bases, and the junction held 1 base outside the gene matches. Variable domain in full (rest from reference TRBV7-6 and TRBJ2-3): GAGVSQSPRYKVTKRGQDVALRCDPISGHVSLYWYRQALGQGPEFLTYFNYEAQQDKSGLPNDRFSAERPEGSISTLTIQRTEQRDSAMYRCASSLTGGPDTQYFGPGTRLTVL.

V gene TRBV5-1 combines with J gene TRBJ2-1, with D possibly TRBD1 on 6 matching bases. Germline loops: CDR1 SGHRS, CDR2 YFSETQ. The CDR3 is 14 amino acids. The germline V and J ends were trimmed by 0 bases and 5 bases, with 9 bases remaining between them. The CDR3 region is CASSLGGPNNEQFF. The CDR3 DNA is TGCGCCAGCAGCTTGGGGGGGCCAAACAATGAGCAGTTCTTC.